A selection of T cell receptor beta chains follows, all from one sample in a study of cytomegalovirus exposure and HLA in healthy donors. Method: immunoSEQ multiplex PCR; TCRdb's copy keeps in-frame clones and lacks some. The sample lists roughly 200,000 clones, 65% to 90% occurring once. Sample: PBMCs. The receptors originated from a woman aged 50 to 60 in good health and CMV-seronegative. Both conserved end residues are part of each CDR3. The D gene is left open where the match is weak. Clone size is not always given. Where it is, it says once, few, many or a class for expanded clones.

size	V	D	J	CDR3	DNA
.	TRBV25-1	.	TRBJ2-2	CASSQGGFFGELFF	TGTGCCAGCAGTCAGGGGGGTTTTTTCGGGGAGCTGTTTTTT
.	TRBV19	TRBD2	TRBJ2-3	CASSIGWTSGILDTQYF	TGTGCCAGTAGTATAGGGTGGACTAGCGGGATTCTAGATACGCAGTATTTT
.	TRBV7-3	.	TRBJ2-3	CASSSYTDTQYF	TGTGCCAGCAGCTCCTACACAGATACGCAGTATTTT
.	TRBV30	.	TRBJ2-1	CAWSVRVGRPRSYNEQFF	TGTGCCTGGAGTGTACGTGTTGGGAGGCCTAGAAGCTACAATGAGCAGTTCTTC
.	TRBV27	.	TRBJ2-1	CASSIRGITDEQFF	TGTGCCAGCAGTATTAGGGGGATTACAGATGAGCAGTTCTTC
.	TRBV7-9	TRBD2	TRBJ2-7	CASSPWTSGGSYEQYF	TGTGCCAGCAGCCCTTGGACTAGCGGGGGCTCCTACGAGCAGTACTTC
.	TRBV6-5	.	TRBJ1-2	CASSYSSGVGYTF	TGTGCCAGCAGTTACTCGTCAGGGGTCGGCTACACCTTC
.	TRBV19	TRBD2	TRBJ2-2	CASTVAGGTGELFF	TGTGCCAGTACCGTAGCGGGGGGCACCGGGGAGCTGTTTTTT
.	TRBV5-1	TRBD1	TRBJ1-1	CASSFESHRGEAFF	TGCGCCAGCAGCTTTGAATCCCACAGGGGTGAAGCTTTCTTT
few	TRBV5-4	TRBD2	TRBJ2-1	CASSATGTSGYNEQFF	TGTGCCAGCAGCGCGACCGGGACTAGCGGATACAATGAGCAGTTCTTC
.	TRBV30	TRBD1	TRBJ2-4	CAWSFDRAYVTYF	TGTGCCTGGAGCTTCGACAGGGCGTATGTTACGTACTTC
.	TRBV19	.	TRBJ2-7	CASSIGGISYEQYF	TGTGCCAGTAGTATAGGCGGGATCTCCTACGAGCAGTACTTC
.	TRBV7-8	.	TRBJ2-6	CASSQYTSGANVLTF	TGTGCCAGCAGCCAATACACCTCTGGGGCCAACGTCCTGACTTTC
.	TRBV27	.	TRBJ2-5	CASSLSWREPRETQYF	TGTGCCAGCAGTTTATCCTGGCGGGAACCTCGGGAGACCCAGTACTTC
.	TRBV7-8	TRBD1	TRBJ2-7	CASSPSRGPVHEQYF	TGTGCCAGCAGCCCGTCGAGGGGGCCGGTCCACGAGCAGTACTTC
.	TRBV18	TRBD2	TRBJ2-3	CASSLAGGSTDTQYF	TGTGCCAGCTCACTGGCGGGAGGGAGCACAGATACGCAGTATTTT
once	TRBV28	TRBD1	TRBJ1-2	CASSSGGADYGYTF	TGTGCCAGCAGTTCAGGGGGCGCGGACTATGGCTACACCTTC
once	TRBV19	.	TRBJ1-2	CASSRTVYGYTF	TGTGCCAGTAGTCGGACAGTCTATGGCTACACCTTC
.	TRBV20-1	.	TRBJ2-3	CSALSGTPGYF	TGCAGTGCTCTCTCCGGGACTCCCGGATATTTT
.	TRBV6-1	TRBD1	TRBJ2-1	CASSEARDRVRNEQFF	TGTGCCAGCAGTGAAGCAAGGGACAGGGTTCGCAATGAGCAGTTCTTC
.	TRBV2	TRBD1	TRBJ1-4	CASSEYPGQGRFGKKRNEKLFF	TGTGCCAGCAGTGAATATCCGGGACAGGGCCGTTTCGGAAAGAAACGGAATGAAAAACTGTTTTTT
.	TRBV19	.	TRBJ1-1	CASSIPNTEAFF	TGTGCCAGTAGTATCCCTAACACTGAAGCTTTCTTT
.	TRBV19	TRBD2	TRBJ2-3	CASSRLAGGDTQYF	TGTGCCAGTAGTAGACTAGCGGGGGGGGATACGCAGTATTTT
.	TRBV7-3	TRBD2	TRBJ2-7	CASSLREGDYEQYF	TGTGCCAGCAGCCTGAGGGAGGGAGACTACGAGCAGTACTTC
.	TRBV6-1	.	TRBJ1-1	CASSLTPGEKAFF	TGTGCCAGCAGCCTGACCCCGGGGGAGAAAGCTTTCTTT